The 23 T cell receptor beta chains below were found in one sample sequenced in a study of T cells after posttransplantation cyclophosphamide. The naive gate required viable CD3+CD4+ or CD3+CD8+ cells with CCR7+CD45RA+CD45RO-CD95-CD27+CD28+ phenotype. TCRdb's table, derived via immunoSEQ multiplex PCR, lists solely in-frame clones and lacks some. Among about 16,000 clones listed, roughly 92% were seen once. Input material: naive CD4+ T cells sorted from blood. Receptors originate from a woman in her forties or fifties in good health and a related stem cell transplant donor.

The gene calls are TRBV5-1 and TRBJ2-7; D possibly corresponds to TRBD2 (5 bases). The CDR3 extends over 17 amino acids. V was shortened by 0 bases and J by 3 bases, with 19 bases between the two germline ends. Germline V gene lookup returns CDR1 SGHRS and CDR2 YFSETQ. The CDR3 is CASSLGAGLGILYEQYF. Here the CDR3 DNA reads TGCGCCAGCAGCTTGGGTGCGGGCTTAGGCATCCTCTACGAGCAGTACTTC.

The chain recombines TRBV4-3 with TRBJ1-3; D is possibly TRBD1 (5 bases). The CDR3 consists of 14 residues. Germline loops: CDR1 LGHNA, CDR2 YSLEER. V lost 8 bases, J lost 0 bases, and 11 bases lay in between. As DNA, the CDR3 is TGCGCCAGCTCCCGGGGGAACTCTGGAAACACCATATATTTT. It is translated as CASSRGNSGNTIYF.

The chain uses TRBV6-5 and TRBJ1-2, with TRBD1 matching 7 bases. This CDR3 has 14 amino acids. V was clipped by 6 bases and J by 4 bases; unmatched bases: 8. Germline CDR1 and CDR2: MNHEY and SVGAGI. The CDR3 spells CASRDTGASYGYTF. For the CDR3, the DNA is TGTGCCAGCAGAGATACAGGGGCGAGCTATGGCTACACCTTC.

The V and J genes are TRBV5-1 and TRBJ1-2; 10 bases fit TRBD1. Germline-derived CDR1 and CDR2 are SGHRS and YFSETQ. V lost 1 base and J lost 8; bases outside the gene matches: 8. This CDR3 region has 15 residues. In DNA, the CDR3 is TGCGCCAGCAGCTTGATGGGGACAGGGGTTAAGGGCTACACCTTC. It translates to CASSLMGTGVKGYTF.

This clone has just one count. The rearrangement joins TRBV6-6 to TRBJ1-3; a weak D match, TRBD1 (5 bases). V lost 2 bases and J 3 bases, leaving 14 bases between the germline ends. The length of the CDR3 is 16 residues. Germline loops: CDR1 MNHNY, CDR2 SVGAGI (reference sequence). CDR3 nucleotide sequence: TGTGCCAGCAGTTACAGAGCGGGGGAAGGTGGAAACACCATATATTTT. Protein sequence: CASSYRAGEGGNTIYF.

The chain has TRBV18 and TRBJ2-7; 7 positions match TRBD2. The J segment lost 0 bases and the V segment lost 0 bases, leaving 5 bases of the junction unmatched. In germline, CDR1 is KGHSH, CDR2 LQKENI. The CDR3 sequence is 16 residues long. CDR3 region: CASSPPPAGSSYEQYF. The CDR3 coding sequence is TGTGCCAGCTCACCACCTCCAGCGGGATCCTCCTACGAGCAGTACTTC. The full variable domain, with the rest looked up from reference TRBV18 and TRBJ2-7, is NAGVMQNPRHLVRRRGQEARLRCSPMKGHSHVYWYRQLPEEGLKFMVYLQKENIIDESGMPKERFSAEFPKEGPSILRIQQVVRGDSAAYFCASSPPPAGSSYEQYFGPGTRLTVT.

The rearrangement uses TRBV28 and TRBJ2-7; no definite D call. Germline loops: CDR1 MDHEN, CDR2 SYDVKM. The CDR3 runs 11 residues. Trimming stripped 3 bases from V and 12 bases from J, with 12 bases between. CDR3 sequence: CASSFRVVAYF. The CDR3 bases are TGTGCCAGCAGTTTCCGGGTCGTGGCGTACTTC.

The V and J genes are TRBV6-4 and TRBJ2-1; no definite D call. CDR1 MRHNA and CDR2 SNTAGT come from the germline V gene. CDR3 size: 15 residues. Trimming cost V 6 bases and J 0 bases, with 12 bases left between them. CDR3 bases: TGTGCCAGCAGCCTGACTTTCCGCTCCTACAATGAGCAGTTCTTC. Translating it yields CASSLTFRSYNEQFF.

This chain links TRBV7-3 with TRBJ1-3; TRBD1 is a possible D gene (5 bases). The CDR3 has 15 amino acids. Germline lookup yields CDR1 SGHTA and CDR2 FQGTGA. Trimming removed 4 bases at V and 4 bases at J, with 14 bases between. The CDR3 DNA is TGTGCCAGCAGCTCGGGCGGGGGAACCGGAAACACCATATATTTT. Its translation is CASSSGGGTGNTIYF. Looking up the rest from reference TRBV7-3 and TRBJ1-3 gives the full variable domain: GAGVSQTPSNKVTEKGKYVELRCDPISGHTALYWYRQSLGQGPEFLIYFQGTGAADDSGLPNDRFFAVRPEGSVSTLKIQRTERGDSAVYLCASSSGGGTGNTIYFGEGSWLTVV.

The chain joins TRBV5-4 to TRBJ2-3; 7 bases fit TRBD1. CDR1 is SGHNT and CDR2 is YYREEE in the germline V gene (reference sequence). V lost 4 bases to trimming and J lost 0 bases; unmatched junction nucleotides: 8. The CDR3 extends over 16 amino acids. CDR3 sequence (DNA): TGTGCCAGCAGCCTTCGACAGGGAATTAGCACAGATACGCAGTATTTT. Translated, it gives CASSLRQGISTDTQYF.

This clone was seen just once. The DNA of the CDR3 is TGTGCCAGCAGCCGCCCAGGGTGGAACACTGAAGCTTTCTTT. It specifies CASSRPGWNTEAFF. The chain uses TRBV7-2 and TRBJ1-1, with D tentatively TRBD1 (5 bases). Trimming took 5 bases from V and 1 from J, leaving 11 bases between them. Germline-derived CDR1 and CDR2 are SGHTA and FQGNSA. This CDR3 spans 14 amino acids.

This clone was counted a single time. This chain's CDR3 is CASSLGGTSGRYEQYF. In DNA form, the CDR3 reads TGTGCCAGCAGCTTAGGTGGGACTAGCGGGAGATACGAGCAGTACTTC. This chain joins TRBV7-3 and TRBJ2-7, with TRBD2 identical over 14 bases. The ends lost 2 bases at V and 4 bases at J; junction bases unmatched: 4. The CDR3 consists of 16 residues. The germline gives CDR1 SGHTA, CDR2 FQGTGA. Variable domain in full (rest from reference TRBV7-3 and TRBJ2-7): GAGVSQTPSNKVTEKGKYVELRCDPISGHTALYWYRQSLGQGPEFLIYFQGTGAADDSGLPNDRFFAVRPEGSVSTLKIQRTERGDSAVYLCASSLGGTSGRYEQYFGPGTRLTVT.

The J gene is TRBJ1-6, the V gene TRBV30; 8 nucleotides agree with TRBD1. Per the germline V gene, CDR1 is GTSNPN and CDR2 is SVGIG (reference sequence). J gave up 9 bases and V 0 bases, and 4 bases lay outside the gene matches. This CDR3 contains 14 residues. CDR3 sequence reads: CAWSVGQGGSPLHF. The CDR3 DNA follows: TGTGCCTGGAGTGTTGGACAGGGCGGTTCACCCCTCCACTTT.

This clone was counted between two and nine times. The V gene is TRBV2, the J gene TRBJ1-1; TRBD1 is a possible D gene (5 bases). CDR3 size: 13 residues. Per the germline V gene, CDR1 is SNHLY and CDR2 is FYNNEI. The V end was cut by 10 bases, the J end by 1 base, with 13 bases between. CDR3 DNA sequence: TGTGCCATCGAAAGCAGGGAGAACACTGAAGCTTTCTTT. Protein product: CAIESRENTEAFF. Full variable domain (outside the CDR3, taken from reference TRBV2 and TRBJ1-1): EPEVTQTPSHQVTQMGQEVILRCVPISNHLYFYWYRQILGQKVEFLVSFYNNEISEKSEIFDDQFSVERPDGSNFTLKIRSTKLEDSAMYFCAIESRENTEAFFGQGTRLTVV.

The CDR3 nucleotides are TGTGCCTGGACTACCGCGGGGGCTAGCTGGTACAATGAGCAGTTCTTC. Translating it yields CAWTTAGASWYNEQFF. The V call is TRBV30, the J call TRBJ2-1, with TRBD2 as a possible D gene (7 bases). CDR3 length equals 16 residues. From germline, CDR1 is GTSNPN and CDR2 SVGIG (reference sequence). Trimming shortened V by 4 bases and J by 4 bases, and 20 bases separated the two germline ends.

CDR3 sequence: CASSLGLAGVDEQFF. CDR3 bases: TGTGCCAGCAGTCTCGGACTAGCGGGAGTCGATGAGCAGTTCTTC. The chain has TRBV2 and TRBJ2-1; 13 bases match TRBD2. The V and J ends lost 5 bases and 8 bases, in that order; junction bases with no gene match: 6. The CDR3 covers 15 residues. Per germline, CDR1 SNHLY and CDR2 FYNNEI.

This chain connects TRBV2 to TRBJ2-1; D may be TRBD2 (5 bases). This CDR3 is built from 18 residues. The V and J ends lost 0 bases and 7 bases respectively, with 22 bases between them. CDR1 and CDR2 from the germline V gene are SNHLY and FYNNEI. CDR3 DNA: TGTGCCAGCAGTGAAGCGAGGCGACTACCCCGGGTTGGGAATGAGCAGTTCTTC. Protein: CASSEARRLPRVGNEQFF.

The chain is built from TRBV9 and TRBJ2-3; perhaps TRBD1 as D (6 bases). CDR1 and CDR2 from the germline V gene are SGDLS and YYNGEE. The CDR3 consists of 16 residues. Trimming took off 0 bases at V and 5 bases at J, with 16 bases between the two ends. The CDR3 protein is CASSVAGAGVKDTQYF. In DNA form, the CDR3 reads TGTGCCAGCAGCGTAGCTGGGGCAGGGGTTAAAGATACGCAGTATTTT.

The chain has TRBV7-8 and TRBJ2-7; TRBD2 might be the D (6 bases). Trimming removed 3 bases from V and 0 bases from J, with 12 bases in between. The CDR3 extends over 15 amino acids. Per germline, CDR1 SGHVS and CDR2 FQNEAQ. In DNA, the CDR3 is TGTGCCAGCAGCTTCTCCTTGCGGGACTCCTACGAGCAGTACTTC. Its protein product is CASSFSLRDSYEQYF.

The CDR3 DNA reads TGTGCCAGCAAGCGGCCTAGCGGCACCTACGAGCAGTACTTC. Its translation is CASKRPSGTYEQYF. This chain links TRBV6-5 with TRBJ2-7; 7 nucleotides agree with TRBD2. J lost 2 bases, V lost 7 bases, and 8 bases had no gene match. This CDR3 is built from 14 residues. Germline loops: CDR1 MNHEY, CDR2 SVGAGI.

This sequence joins TRBV5-4 and TRBJ2-7; possible D gene TRBD2, 5 bases. The CDR3 sequence is 13 residues long. Germline values: CDR1 SGHNT, CDR2 YYREEE (reference sequence). Trimming took 1 base from V and 4 from J, leaving 9 bases between them. CDR3 region: CASSLTGDYEQYF. The DNA for the CDR3 is TGTGCCAGCAGCTTGACCGGGGATTACGAGCAGTACTTC. The full variable domain, its missing parts supplied by reference TRBV5-4 and TRBJ2-7, is ETGVTQSPTHLIKTRGQQVTLRCSSQSGHNTVSWYQQALGQGPQFIFQYYREEENGRGNFPPRFSGLQFPNYSSELNVNALELDDSALYLCASSLTGDYEQYFGPGTRLTVT.

The V gene is TRBV6-5, the J gene TRBJ2-3, with D unclear. Germline V gene lookup returns CDR1 MNHEY and CDR2 SVGAGI. CDR3 length: 13 amino acids. V shed 8 bases and J shed 0 bases, with 9 bases lying between them. CDR3 DNA: TGTGCCAGCCGGAGCCGGAGCACAGATACGCAGTATTTT. As protein: CASRSRSTDTQYF.

V and J are TRBV5-1 and TRBJ2-2; 10 nucleotides align to TRBD2. V was clipped by 4 bases and J by 5 bases; unmatched bases: 2. The CDR3 loop spans 14 amino acids. CDR1 and CDR2 from the germline V gene are SGHRS and YFSETQ. This chain's CDR3 is CASSLAGATGELFF. In DNA, the CDR3 is TGCGCCAGCAGCCTAGCGGGAGCAACCGGGGAGCTGTTTTTT.